Presented here are 31 T cell receptor beta chains from one specimen sequenced in a study of blood T cell repertoires in COVID-19. Method: immunoSEQ multiplex PCR; TCRdb's copy keeps in-frame clones and lacks some. The data show a few hundred thousand clones, about nine tenths seen once. Sequenced sample: PBMCs or T cells enriched from blood (not recorded which). The receptors originated from a man aged 25 to 40 in a cohort exposed to, infected with or recovered from COVID-19 (not recorded which).

The sample holds one count of this clone. The chain couples TRBV7-8 to TRBJ2-1; tentatively, D is TRBD1 (6 bases). The CDR3 runs 15 residues. The V gene's germline CDR1 is SGHVS and CDR2 FQNEAQ. V was shortened by 6 bases and J by 8 bases, with 20 bases between the two germline ends. The CDR3 DNA sequence: TGTGCCAGCAGTTCGTCCCCAGGGGTTTTCGATGAGCAGTTCTTC. This codes for CASSSSPGVFDEQFF.

This clone was detected only once. The rearrangement uses TRBV6-2 or TRBV6-3 and TRBJ2-7, with 10 bases lining up with TRBD1. Germline values: CDR1 MNHEY, CDR2 SVGEGT. The V gene end was trimmed by 4 bases and the J gene end by 6 bases; junction bases not matched to a gene: 3. This CDR3 comprises 13 residues. CDR3 amino acids: CASSWTGGAEQYF. CDR3 coding DNA: TGTGCCAGCAGTTGGACAGGGGGAGCCGAGCAGTACTTC.

The sample holds a few counts of this clone. The genes are TRBV25-1 and TRBJ2-1, with 7 nucleotides matching TRBD2. V gave up 6 bases and J gave up 5 bases; unmatched junction bases: 4. This CDR3 spans 13 amino acids. The V gene's germline CDR1 is MGHDK and CDR2 SYGVNS. The CDR3 is CASRGLQNNEQFF. The CDR3 nucleotides read TGTGCCAGCAGGGGACTACAGAACAATGAGCAGTTCTTC.

The table lists this clone with a few counts. The chain employs TRBV7-9 and TRBJ1-2; D uncertain. Germline-derived CDR1 and CDR2 are SEHNR and FQNEAQ (reference sequence). Trimming pared 5 bases from V and 4 bases from J, leaving 8 bases between. The CDR3 covers 12 residues. CDR3 amino acids: CASSLELYGYTF. The CDR3 region has the DNA TGTGCCAGCAGCCTCGAACTCTATGGCTACACCTTC.

The rearrangement joins TRBV11-2 to TRBJ2-2; D might be TRBD2 (5 bases). V lost 0 bases to trimming and J lost 6 bases, with 17 bases between them. Germline loops: CDR1 SGHAT, CDR2 FQNNGV. The CDR3 has 17 amino acids. The CDR3 coding sequence is TGTGCCAGCAGCTTAGATCCGGGGAGACGCTCCGCCGGGGAGCTGTTTTTT. Protein sequence: CASSLDPGRRSAGELFF. The variable domain in full, completed from reference TRBV11-2 and TRBJ2-2, reads EAGVAQSPRYKIIEKRQSVAFWCNPISGHATLYWYQQILGQGPKLLIQFQNNGVVDDSQLPKDRFSAERLKGVDSTLKIQPAKLEDSAVYLCASSLDPGRRSAGELFFGEGSRLTVL.

This chain uses TRBV7-9 with TRBJ1-2; 9 positions match TRBD1. The ends lost 1 base at V and 12 bases at J; junction bases unmatched: 3. Germline V lookup: CDR1 SEHNR, CDR2 FQNEAQ (reference sequence). CDR3 length equals 12 residues. CDR3 loop: CASSLERTGDTF. For the CDR3, the DNA is TGTGCCAGCAGCTTAGAGAGGACAGGGGACACCTTC.

The V call is TRBV18, the J call TRBJ2-7; 8 bases align to TRBD1. The CDR3 extends over 14 amino acids. The germline CDR1 and CDR2 sequences are KGHSH and LQKENI. J lost 3 bases, V lost 6 bases, and 7 bases had no gene match. The chain's CDR3 is CASSHDRGDYEQYF. The CDR3 DNA is TGTGCCAGCTCCCACGACAGGGGAGACTACGAGCAGTACTTC. The full variable domain, rest sourced from reference TRBV18 and TRBJ2-7, is NAGVMQNPRHLVRRRGQEARLRCSPMKGHSHVYWYRQLPEEGLKFMVYLQKENIIDESGMPKERFSAEFPKEGPSILRIQQVVRGDSAAYFCASSHDRGDYEQYFGPGTRLTVT.

This clone was observed a handful of times. The J gene is TRBJ2-2, the V gene TRBV18, with a weak D call TRBD2 (6 bases). The CDR3 runs to 13 residues. Germline V CDR1 and CDR2: KGHSH, LQKENI. V was trimmed by 3 bases and J by 6 bases, leaving 8 bases between them. The CDR3 region is CASSPPGAGELFF. Written as DNA, the CDR3 is TGTGCCAGCTCACCCCCGGGGGCCGGGGAGCTGTTTTTT.

The chain is built from TRBV4-2 and TRBJ2-6; 8 bases fit TRBD2. The junction had 14 bases not matched to a gene; V was cut back by 2 bases and J by 2 bases. There are 20 residues in the CDR3. Per the germline V gene, CDR1 is LGHNA and CDR2 is YNFKEQ. CDR3 bases: TGTGCCAGCAGCCAAAGCTCTTCCAGCGGGGGTTTGGCTGGGGCCAACGTCCTGACTTTC. It translates to CASSQSSSSGGLAGANVLTF.

This chain joins TRBV7-2 and TRBJ2-5; no reliable D call. The CDR3 runs to 13 residues. Trimming took off 7 bases at V and 5 bases at J, with 14 bases between the two ends. The germline gives CDR1 SGHTA, CDR2 FQGNSA. DNA for the CDR3: TGTGCCAGCAACAAATCTCCAGTCGAGACCCAGTACTTC. Translating it yields CASNKSPVETQYF.

This clone was seen a single time. The chain carries TRBV18 and TRBJ1-2, with 8 bases aligning to TRBD1. J was trimmed by 5 bases and V by 4 bases; bases with no gene match: 27. Germline V lookup: CDR1 KGHSH, CDR2 LQKENI. The CDR3 is 21 residues long. The CDR3 DNA is TGTGCCAGCTCACACCGGTGGTCCGATGGACAGGGTATGGATACGGATTATGGCTACACCTTC. Translated, it gives CASSHRWSDGQGMDTDYGYTF.

The chain couples TRBV7-9 to TRBJ2-5; 8 nucleotides align to TRBD2. The J call may not be correct, given that the DNA end is closer to TRBJ2-7. The germline CDR1 and CDR2 sequences are SEHNR and FQNEAQ (reference sequence). The CDR3 has 16 amino acids. DNA of the CDR3: TGTGCCAGCAGCTTCCTTAGCGGGACTAGTTCCTACGAGCAGTACTTC. It codes for CASSFLSGTSSYEQYF.

This clone was detected once. This chain connects TRBV29-1 to TRBJ2-2; 7 bases agree with TRBD2. The V gene end was trimmed by 4 bases and the J gene end by 1 base; junction bases not matched to a gene: 6. The CDR3 has 15 amino acids. CDR1 is SQVTM and CDR2 is ANQGSEA in the germline V gene. The chain's CDR3 is CSVARAGENTGELFF. In DNA form, the CDR3 reads TGCAGCGTTGCAAGGGCGGGAGAGAACACCGGGGAGCTGTTTTTT.

J is TRBJ2-2 and V is TRBV28, with TRBD2 as a possible D gene (5 bases). Germline V gene sequence: CDR1 MDHEN, CDR2 SYDVKM. CDR3 length: 14 amino acids. The V gene lost 5 bases and the J gene lost 6 bases, with 13 bases spanning the gap. The CDR3, as DNA: TGTGCCAGCAGTCCGATCAGGAGGTCCGGGGAGCTGTTTTTT. Translation: CASSPIRRSGELFF.

V is TRBV7-9 and J is TRBJ2-3; 9 positions match TRBD1. Germline V gives CDR1 SEHNR, CDR2 FQNEAQ (reference sequence). The ends lost 0 bases at V and 4 bases at J; junction bases unmatched: 8. The CDR3 has 17 residues. The CDR3 spells CASSLALGGQGPDTQYF. In nucleotides, the CDR3 is TGTGCCAGCAGCTTAGCGCTGGGGGGACAGGGCCCAGATACGCAGTATTTT.

The chain combines TRBV7-9 with TRBJ2-5, with a weak D call TRBD1 (6 bases). Germline-derived CDR1 and CDR2 are SEHNR and FQNEAQ (reference sequence). The CDR3 consists of 15 residues. Trimming left V 3 bases short and J 1 base short, with 12 bases between. Here the CDR3 reads CASSFMRTAQETQYF. CDR3 DNA sequence: TGTGCCAGCAGCTTCATGAGGACAGCCCAAGAGACCCAGTACTTC.

This clone was seen a handful of times. This sequence joins TRBV5-6 and TRBJ2-3; TRBD2 aligns across 7 bases. The CDR3 has 15 amino acids. The germline gives CDR1 SGHDT, CDR2 YYEEEE. V trimming: 10 bases; J trimming: 0 bases; junction bases outside the gene matches: 11. DNA of the CDR3: TGTGCCGGTGAGCAAGCGGGGCGAAGCACAGATACGCAGTATTTT. This sequence encodes CAGEQAGRSTDTQYF.

V and J are TRBV27 and TRBJ2-7, with TRBD2 as a possible D gene (7 bases). The CDR3 totals 15 residues. V shed 5 bases and J shed 5 bases, with 19 bases lying between them. Per germline, CDR1 MNHEY and CDR2 SMNVEV (reference sequence). The CDR3 region is CASSRPLGGADEQYF. DNA for the CDR3: TGTGCCAGCAGTCGCCCCCTGGGGGGGGCCGACGAGCAGTACTTC.

The chain couples TRBV7-9 to TRBJ2-1; TRBD2 aligns across 10 bases. From germline, CDR1 is SEHNR and CDR2 FQNEAQ (reference sequence). This CDR3 contains 17 residues. V was pared by 5 bases and J by 15 bases, with 22 bases of the junction left unmatched. CDR3 sequence (DNA): TGTGCCAGCAGCCCCTACCTGACTAGCGGGTCCCGGGGGGCACTGTTCTTC. It yields the protein CASSPYLTSGSRGALFF.

This clone was seen a few times. The chain couples TRBV2 to TRBJ1-6, with 10 nucleotides matching TRBD1. The CDR3 spans 13 residues. CDR1 is SNHLY, CDR2 FYNNEI, per germline. After removal of 7 bases from V and 9 bases from J, the junction contained 3 bases not matched to a gene. The CDR3 nucleotides read TGTGCCAGCATGAGACAGGGGGCTTCACCCCTCCACTTT. Translated, it gives CASMRQGASPLHF.

This clone has a single count. J is TRBJ2-3 and V is TRBV11-2; D may be TRBD2 (6 bases). Germline V CDR1 and CDR2: SGHAT, FQNNGV. CDR3 length: 15 amino acids. V was trimmed by 5 bases and J by 0 bases, leaving 12 bases between them. CDR3 DNA: TGTGCCAGCAGCACCCGGACTACCAGCACAGATACGCAGTATTTT. Its translation: CASSTRTTSTDTQYF.

The DNA of the CDR3 is TGCGCCAGCAGCTATCGAGGGGGAAGGTCGAACACTGAAGCTTTCTTT. Translation: CASSYRGGRSNTEAFF. The chain carries TRBV5-1 and TRBJ1-1; D is perhaps TRBD1 (6 bases). The germline V gene encodes CDR1 SGHRS and CDR2 YFSETQ. The V end was cut by 3 bases, the J end by 1 base, with 16 bases between. This CDR3 spans 16 amino acids.

Within the sample, this clone is medium-sized. This rearrangement joins TRBV11-2 to TRBJ1-5; 8 bases line up with TRBD1. Germline V gives CDR1 SGHAT, CDR2 FQNNGV. The trim removed 5 bases at V and 6 bases at J, leaving 3 bases unmatched. The CDR3 extends over 13 amino acids. The CDR3 here is CASSADRAQPQHF. DNA of the CDR3: TGTGCCAGCAGCGCGGACAGGGCTCAGCCCCAGCATTTT.

This clone showed up just once. CDR3 sequence: CASSLDGTSYEQYF. The DNA of the CDR3 is TGTGCCAGCAGCTTAGATGGCACCTCCTACGAGCAGTACTTC. This sequence joins TRBV11-2 and TRBJ2-7; unclear D gene. Germline CDR1 SGHAT, CDR2 FQNNGV. The CDR3 loop spans 14 amino acids. V lost 0 bases and J 0 bases, leaving 6 bases between the germline ends.

The chain has TRBV5-6 and TRBJ2-7; the D gene is possibly TRBD2 (5 bases). The CDR3 consists of 14 residues. The V and J ends lost 1 base and 4 bases respectively, with 12 bases between them. CDR1 and CDR2 from the germline V gene are SGHDT and YYEEEE. CDR3 loop: CASSLTATGYEQYF. Written as DNA, the CDR3 is TGTGCCAGCAGCTTGACCGCGACGGGGTACGAGCAGTACTTC.

The chain recombines TRBV3-1 (or the pseudogene TRBV3-2) with TRBJ2-2; D not resolved. Trimming removed 3 bases at V and 4 bases at J, with 12 bases between. The CDR3 contains 15 residues. Germline V lookup: CDR1 LGHDT, CDR2 YNNKEL (reference sequence). CDR3 nucleotide sequence: TGTGCCAGCAGCCAGATTAGTCCGGTCACCGGGGAGCTGTTTTTT. It codes for CASSQISPVTGELFF.

The chain couples TRBV16 to TRBJ1-1; D unclear. CDR3 length: 15 residues. The germline V and J ends were trimmed by 4 bases and 1 base, with 13 bases remaining between them. Germline loops: CDR1 KGHSY, CDR2 FQNENV. The CDR3 DNA sequence: TGTGCCAGCAGCCCCTATATAATCTCGAACACTGAAGCTTTCTTT. Translated: CASSPYIISNTEAFF. The entire variable domain, with the rest obtained from reference TRBV16 and TRBJ1-1, is as follows: GEEVAQTPKHLVRGEGQKAKLYCAPIKGHSYVFWYQQVLKNEFKFLISFQNENVFDETGMPKERFSAKCLPNSPCSLEIQATKLEDSAVYFCASSPYIISNTEAFFGQGTRLTVV.

V and J are TRBV11-2 and TRBJ1-1; 7 bases line up with TRBD1. There are 11 residues in the CDR3. V was pared by 4 bases and J by 10 bases, with 3 bases of the junction left unmatched. Looked up from germline, CDR1 is SGHAT and CDR2 is FQNNGV. CDR3 residues: CASSSRDRAFF. The CDR3 DNA is TGTGCCAGCAGCTCCAGGGACAGAGCTTTCTTT.

The V gene is TRBV4-3, the J gene TRBJ2-3, with TRBD2 matching 10 bases. The CDR3 consists of 16 residues. With 0 bases clipped from V and 3 bases from J, the junction kept 3 bases outside the gene matches. Germline CDR1 reads LGHNA; CDR2 reads YSLEER. Here the CDR3 reads CASSQDPGLATDTQYF. The CDR3 DNA is TGCGCCAGCAGCCAAGATCCGGGACTAGCGACAGATACGCAGTATTTT.

This clone was counted a few times. This rearrangement joins TRBV24-1 to TRBJ2-1, with TRBD2 matching 8 bases. CDR1 is KGHDR, CDR2 SFDVKD, per germline. There are 14 residues in the CDR3. With 4 bases clipped from V and 6 bases from J, the junction kept 4 bases outside the gene matches. The CDR3 nucleotides read TGTGCCACCAGTGACCGACTAGCGACCAATGAGCAGTTCTTC. Protein product: CATSDRLATNEQFF.

This chain links TRBV7-8 with TRBJ2-3, with 7 bases identical to TRBD1. Germline V CDR1 and CDR2: SGHVS, FQNEAQ. The CDR3 covers 15 residues. After removal of 2 bases from V and 3 bases from J, the junction contained 5 bases not matched to a gene. CDR3 region: CASSLLRGRTDTQYF. The CDR3 coding sequence is TGTGCCAGCAGCTTATTAAGGGGGCGGACAGATACGCAGTATTTT.